These T cell receptor beta chains were read from a single sample in a study of sequential checkpoint blockade in melanoma. The protocol was immunoSEQ multiplex PCR, while the TCRdb copy is restricted to in-frame clones and leaves out a portion. The sample shows around 15,000 clones, around 77% of them seen only once. The input for sequencing was CD8+ T cells sorted from blood (inferred from file names), taken from a patient given nivolumab and ipilimumab in sequence. The receptors here all came from a human donor with melanoma. Each CDR3 is given with its conserved first and last residue.

TRBJ2-1 TRBV4-1 CASSPWTGGGNEQFF
TRBJ2-1 TRBV7-8 CASSLHPPGQVTYNEQFF
TRBJ2-4 TRBV4-2 CASSPLLGQGKNIQYF
TRBJ2-3 TRBV9 CASSPGDSSSTDTQYF
TRBJ2-1 TRBV6-5 CASSSSSYNEQFF
TRBJ2-1 TRBV27 CASSLSSGESYNEQFF
TRBJ1-4 TRBV6-5 CASRGDTEVEKLFF
TRBJ2-3 TRBV9 CASSAGGGSTDTQYF
TRBJ2-7 TRBV5-6 CASSLPGQGGEQYF
TRBJ2-7 TRBV27 CASTPSGVGREQYF
TRBJ2-7 TRBV10-1 CASSTQGYEQYF
TRBJ1-2 TRBV4-2 CASSQESGGGGYGYTF
TRBJ1-1 TRBV2 CASSGTQGVLNTEAFF
TRBJ2-5 TRBV4-1 CASSQGGGPEQETQYF
TRBJ2-7 TRBV4-1 CASSFSRGVNEQYF
TRBJ2-2 TRBV6-5 CATLKNTGELFF
TRBJ2-1 TRBV5-1 CASSLRDRDFDEQFF